The 5 T cell receptor beta chains given below trace back to one sample, sequenced in a study of cytomegalovirus exposure and HLA in healthy donors. Primers included in the PCR were 60 Vbeta and 13 Jbeta primers. TCRdb keeps only in-frame clones here, not all; method: immunoSEQ multiplex PCR. The sample has around 120,000 clones, over 70% seen once. Sequenced input: PBMCs. The receptors derive from a woman between 35 and 50 years old in good health and CMV-seronegative.

V is TRBV19 and J is TRBJ2-6, with D possibly TRBD2 on 5 matching bases. This CDR3 is 17 amino acids long. Trimming left V 4 bases short and J 0 bases short, with 13 bases between. The germline V gene has CDR1 LNHDA and CDR2 SQIVND (reference sequence). CDR3 DNA sequence: TGTGCCAGTAGTACAAACGTAGGGAGCTCTGGGGCCAACGTCCTGACTTTC. Protein product: CASSTNVGSSGANVLTF.

The CDR3 reads CASSPRRTSVNEQYF. In DNA, the CDR3 is TGTGCCAGCTCACCTCGAAGGACTAGCGTGAACGAGCAGTACTTC. The chain has TRBV18 and TRBJ2-7; 9 positions agree with TRBD2. J gave up 5 bases and V 3 bases, and 8 bases lay outside the gene matches. Germline loops: CDR1 KGHSH, CDR2 LQKENI. The CDR3 has 15 residues.

This clone was detected ten times or more. V gene TRBV9 combines with J gene TRBJ2-6; the D is unclear. V gave up 7 bases and J gave up 0 bases, with 8 bases separating them. Germline CDR1 reads SGDLS; CDR2 reads YYNGEE. The CDR3 spans 14 residues. The CDR3 sequence is CASGMSSGANVLTF. For the CDR3, the DNA is TGTGCCAGCGGTATGAGCTCTGGGGCCAACGTCCTGACTTTC.

This chain joins TRBV25-1 and TRBJ2-5; D unclear. The J call could be wrong; TRBJ2-7 is a better fit for the DNA end. In germline, CDR1 is MGHDK, CDR2 SYGVNS. The CDR3 has 10 residues. The CDR3 loop reads CASSDYEQYF. The CDR3 DNA is TGTGCCAGCAGTGACTACGAGCAGTACTTC.

In the case of this clone: Additional DNA sequences in this sample encode the identical CDR3. The rearrangement links TRBV19 to TRBJ1-1; 10 bases map to TRBD1. The CDR3 consists of 13 residues. In germline, CDR1 is LNHDA, CDR2 SQIVND (reference sequence). The J segment lost 5 bases and the V segment lost 6 bases, leaving 3 bases of the junction unmatched. The CDR3 bases are TGTGCCAGTAGCGGACAGGGGGGGACTGAAGCTTTCTTT. Its protein product is CASSGQGGTEAFF.